A selection of T cell receptor beta chains follows, all from one sample in a study of metastatic and nonmetastatic thyroid tumors. MiXCR re-clonotyped the PCR reads for TCRdb. The sample lists about 26,000 clones, around 24% occurring once. The sample consisted of blood. These receptor sequences come from a female donor with papillary thyroid cancer or a benign thyroid nodule (not recorded which). Some clones in this sample may be carry-over from other donors' samples. Each CDR3 is given with its conserved first and last residue. The D gene is left open where the match is weak. Not every row has a clone size; where given, it reads once, few, many or a size class.

clone size: few
D gene: -
J gene: TRBJ1-2
V gene: TRBV30
CDR3 DNA: TGTGCCTGGACCAGGGTCTATGGCTACACCTTC
CDR3 protein: CAWTRVYGYTF

clone size: -
D gene: -
J gene: TRBJ1-1
V gene: TRBV5-1
CDR3 DNA: TGCGCCAGCAGCTCCGGACATACGAACACTGAAGCTTTCTTT
CDR3 protein: CASSSGHTNTEAFF

clone size: -
D gene: TRBD1
J gene: TRBJ1-5
V gene: TRBV5-8
CDR3 DNA: TGTGCCAGCAGCGTCTATATAGGGACAGGGGATCAGCCCCAGCATTTT
CDR3 protein: CASSVYIGTGDQPQHF

clone size: few
D gene: TRBD1
J gene: TRBJ1-1
V gene: TRBV7-2
CDR3 DNA: TGTGCCAGCAGCACTCACAGGGGGCGAGCTTTCTTT
CDR3 protein: CASSTHRGRAFF

clone size: -
D gene: -
J gene: TRBJ2-1
V gene: TRBV20-1
CDR3 DNA: TGCAGTGCTAGGTTCGGGTCCAATGAGCAGTTCTTC
CDR3 protein: CSARFGSNEQFF

clone size: few
D gene: -
J gene: TRBJ1-6
V gene: TRBV6-6
CDR3 DNA: TGTGCCAGCAGTTACTCGTTCCAGGGAGCTTCACCCCTCCACTTT
CDR3 protein: CASSYSFQGASPLHF

clone size: medium-sized
D gene: -
J gene: TRBJ1-6
V gene: TRBV10-1
CDR3 DNA: TGCGCCAGCAGTGAGGGGTCGACTGGGATATCACCCCTCCACTTT
CDR3 protein: CASSEGSTGISPLHF

clone size: few
D gene: -
J gene: TRBJ1-6
V gene: TRBV10-3
CDR3 DNA: TGTGCCGGAAACGGGGGGGATAATTCACCCCTCCACTTT
CDR3 protein: CAGNGGDNSPLHF

clone size: -
D gene: TRBD2
J gene: TRBJ2-1
V gene: TRBV6-2/TRBV6-3
CDR3 DNA: TGTGCCAGCAGCTCCTATGGACTAGCGGATGACAATGAGCAGCTCTTC
CDR3 protein: CASSSYGLADDNEQLF

clone size: few
D gene: -
J gene: TRBJ2-2
V gene: TRBV20-1
CDR3 DNA: TGCAGTGCTAGATTGGGGGGGCCGGGGACCGGGGAGCTGTTTTTT
CDR3 protein: CSARLGGPGTGELFF

clone size: many
D gene: -
J gene: TRBJ2-5
V gene: TRBV5-6
CDR3 DNA: TGTGCCAGCAGCTTGAGGGAGACCCAGTACTTC
CDR3 protein: CASSLRETQYF

clone size: few
D gene: -
J gene: TRBJ2-2
V gene: TRBV10-3
CDR3 DNA: TGTGCCATCAGTGGGACAGAGAACACCGGGGAGCTGTTTTTT
CDR3 protein: CAISGTENTGELFF

clone size: few
D gene: TRBD1
J gene: TRBJ2-3
V gene: TRBV28
CDR3 DNA: TGTGCCAGCACCAGTCCCGGGACAGGGCTAGGAGGGGATACGCAGTATTTT
CDR3 protein: CASTSPGTGLGGDTQYF

clone size: many
D gene: TRBD1
J gene: TRBJ2-1
V gene: TRBV29-1
CDR3 DNA: TGCAGCGTTGGGGGACAGCACAATGAGCAGTTCTTC
CDR3 protein: CSVGGQHNEQFF

clone size: -
D gene: -
J gene: TRBJ1-3
V gene: TRBV5-1
CDR3 DNA: TGCGCCAGCAGCTCTGGGACATCTGGAAACACCATATATTTT
CDR3 protein: CASSSGTSGNTIYF

clone size: medium-sized
D gene: TRBD2
J gene: TRBJ2-7
V gene: TRBV6-1
CDR3 DNA: TGTGCCAGGGGAGGGGCCTACGAGCAGTACTTC
CDR3 protein: CARGGAYEQYF

clone size: -
D gene: TRBD2
J gene: TRBJ2-1
V gene: TRBV20-1
CDR3 DNA: TGCAGTGCTAGAGAGACTAGCGGGAGGTGGGTCAATGAGCAGTTCTTC
CDR3 protein: CSARETSGRWVNEQFF

clone size: -
D gene: -
J gene: TRBJ2-2
V gene: TRBV10-1
CDR3 DNA: TGCGCCAGCAGTGAGTCCCCCCTAAACTATCCGAACACCGGGGAGCTGTTTTTT
CDR3 protein: CASSESPLNYPNTGELFF

clone size: few
D gene: -
J gene: TRBJ2-3
V gene: TRBV6-5
CDR3 DNA: TGTGCCAGCAGTTACACCAGGGAAGATACGCAGTATTTT
CDR3 protein: CASSYTREDTQYF

clone size: -
D gene: -
J gene: TRBJ1-1
V gene: TRBV11-1
CDR3 DNA: TGTGCCAGCATCCGAACGCCCAAGCTTGAGAACACTGAAGCTTTCTTT
CDR3 protein: CASIRTPKLENTEAFF

clone size: -
D gene: -
J gene: TRBJ1-5
V gene: TRBV30
CDR3 DNA: TGTGCCTGGATTTACAATCTTGGGCCCCAGCATTTT
CDR3 protein: CAWIYNLGPQHF

clone size: -
D gene: TRBD1
J gene: TRBJ2-7
V gene: TRBV7-8
CDR3 DNA: TGTGCCAGCAGGCTCACATCAGGGGGTGTTACCTACGAGCAGTACTTC
CDR3 protein: CASRLTSGGVTYEQYF

clone size: many
D gene: -
J gene: TRBJ1-2
V gene: TRBV11-2
CDR3 DNA: TGTGCCAGCAGCTTAACGGATAACTATGGCTACACCTTC
CDR3 protein: CASSLTDNYGYTF

clone size: many
D gene: TRBD2
J gene: TRBJ2-5
V gene: TRBV5-6
CDR3 DNA: TGTGCCAGCAGCTTGGTCCTAGCGGGAGTCACCCAGTACTTC
CDR3 protein: CASSLVLAGVTQYF

clone size: many
D gene: -
J gene: TRBJ1-4
V gene: TRBV9
CDR3 DNA: TGTGCCAGCAGCGTAGGTGGGTTCGGGGCGAGTGAAAAACTGTTTTTT
CDR3 protein: CASSVGGFGASEKLFF

clone size: -
D gene: TRBD2
J gene: TRBJ2-2
V gene: TRBV28
CDR3 DNA: TGTGCCAGCAGCTCTAGCGGGATGAACACCTTGGAGCTGTTTTTT
CDR3 protein: CASSSSGMNTLELFF